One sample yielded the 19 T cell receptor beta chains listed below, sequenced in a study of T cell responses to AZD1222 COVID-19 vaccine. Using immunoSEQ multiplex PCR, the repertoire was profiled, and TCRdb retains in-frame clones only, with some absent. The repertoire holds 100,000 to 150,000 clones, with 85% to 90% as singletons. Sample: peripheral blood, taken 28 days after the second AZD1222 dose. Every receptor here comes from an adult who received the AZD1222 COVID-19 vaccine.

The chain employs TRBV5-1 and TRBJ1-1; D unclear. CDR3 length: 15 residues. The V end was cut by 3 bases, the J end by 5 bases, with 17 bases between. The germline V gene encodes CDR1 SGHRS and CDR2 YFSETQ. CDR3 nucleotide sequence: TGCGCCAGCAGCTCAGTCCTGGGATTCGGGACTGAAGCTTTCTTT. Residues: CASSSVLGFGTEAFF.

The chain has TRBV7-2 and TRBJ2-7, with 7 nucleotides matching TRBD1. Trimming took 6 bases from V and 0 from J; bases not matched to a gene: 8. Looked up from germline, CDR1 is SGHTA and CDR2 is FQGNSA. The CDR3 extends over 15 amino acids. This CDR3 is CASSPGQAYSYEQYF. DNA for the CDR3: TGTGCCAGCAGTCCAGGACAGGCATACTCCTACGAGCAGTACTTC.

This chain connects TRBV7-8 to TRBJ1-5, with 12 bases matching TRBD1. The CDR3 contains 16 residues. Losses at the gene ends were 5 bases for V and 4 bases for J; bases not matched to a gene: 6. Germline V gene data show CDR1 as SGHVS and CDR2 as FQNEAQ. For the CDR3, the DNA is TGTGCCAGCAGCCGGGGACAGGGGGCTCGTAATCAGCCCCAGCATTTT. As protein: CASSRGQGARNQPQHF.

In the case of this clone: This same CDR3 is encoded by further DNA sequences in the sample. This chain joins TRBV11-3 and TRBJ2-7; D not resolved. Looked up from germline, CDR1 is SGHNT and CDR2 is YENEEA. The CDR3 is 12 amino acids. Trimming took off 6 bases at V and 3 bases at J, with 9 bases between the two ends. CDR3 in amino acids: CASSPDGYEQYF. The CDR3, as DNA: TGTGCCAGCAGTCCGGACGGCTACGAGCAGTACTTC.

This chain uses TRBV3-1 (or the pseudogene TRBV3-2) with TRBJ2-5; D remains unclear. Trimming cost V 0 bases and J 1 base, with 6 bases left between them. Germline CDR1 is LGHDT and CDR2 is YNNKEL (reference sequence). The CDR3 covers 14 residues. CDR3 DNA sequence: TGTGCCAGCAGCCAAGATGAACTCCAAGAGACCCAGTACTTC. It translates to CASSQDELQETQYF.

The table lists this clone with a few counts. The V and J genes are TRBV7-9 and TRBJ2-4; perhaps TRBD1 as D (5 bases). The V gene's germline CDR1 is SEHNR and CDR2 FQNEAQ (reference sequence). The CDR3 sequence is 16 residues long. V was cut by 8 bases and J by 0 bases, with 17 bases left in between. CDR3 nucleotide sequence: TGTGCCAGCGCTAATGGGGCAGGTTTAGCCAAAAACATTCAGTACTTC. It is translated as CASANGAGLAKNIQYF.

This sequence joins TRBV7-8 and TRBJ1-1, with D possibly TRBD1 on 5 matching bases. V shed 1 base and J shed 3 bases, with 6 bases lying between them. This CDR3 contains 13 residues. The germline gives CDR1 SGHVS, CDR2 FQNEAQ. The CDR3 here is CASSLEGDTEAFF. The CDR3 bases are TGTGCCAGCAGCTTAGAAGGGGACACTGAAGCTTTCTTT.

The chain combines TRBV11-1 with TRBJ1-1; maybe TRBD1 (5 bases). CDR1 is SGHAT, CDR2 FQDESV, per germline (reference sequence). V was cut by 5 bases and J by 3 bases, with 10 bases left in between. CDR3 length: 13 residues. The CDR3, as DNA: TGTGCCAGCAGCCGACTAGGGGACACTGAAGCTTTCTTT. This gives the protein CASSRLGDTEAFF.

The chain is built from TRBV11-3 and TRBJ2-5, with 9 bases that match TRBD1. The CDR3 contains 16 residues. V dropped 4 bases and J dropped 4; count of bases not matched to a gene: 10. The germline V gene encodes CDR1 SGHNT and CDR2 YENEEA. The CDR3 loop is CASSSGATTGGETQYF. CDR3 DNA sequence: TGTGCCAGCAGCTCAGGGGCGACGACAGGGGGAGAGACCCAGTACTTC.

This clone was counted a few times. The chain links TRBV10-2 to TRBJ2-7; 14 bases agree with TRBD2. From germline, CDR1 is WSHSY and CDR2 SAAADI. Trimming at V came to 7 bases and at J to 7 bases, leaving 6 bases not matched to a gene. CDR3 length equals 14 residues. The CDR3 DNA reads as TGCGCCAGCACTGGGACTAGCGGGGGTAATGAGCAGTACTTC. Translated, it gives CASTGTSGGNEQYF.

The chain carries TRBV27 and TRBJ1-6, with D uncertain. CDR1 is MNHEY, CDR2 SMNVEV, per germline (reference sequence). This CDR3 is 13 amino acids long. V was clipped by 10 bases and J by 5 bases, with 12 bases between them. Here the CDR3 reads CATKKAHNSPLHF. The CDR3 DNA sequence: TGTGCCACCAAAAAGGCCCATAATTCACCCCTCCACTTT.

CDR3 DNA: TGCGCCAGCAGCCAAGCACTAGCGGGGGTCGGCGGGGAGCTGTTTTTT. The encoded protein is CASSQALAGVGGELFF. V and J are TRBV4-1 and TRBJ2-2; 11 bases match TRBD2. The trim removed 1 base at V and 7 bases at J, leaving 5 bases unmatched. The CDR3 spans 16 residues. Germline V CDR1 and CDR2: MGHRA, YSYEKL.

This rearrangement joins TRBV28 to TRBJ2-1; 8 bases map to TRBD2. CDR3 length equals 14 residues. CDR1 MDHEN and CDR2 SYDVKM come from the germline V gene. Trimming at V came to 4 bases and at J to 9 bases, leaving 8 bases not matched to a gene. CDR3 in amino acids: CASSSSRGAAEQFF. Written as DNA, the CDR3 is TGTGCCAGCAGTTCATCGCGGGGGGCCGCTGAGCAGTTCTTC.

The DNA of the CDR3 is TGTGCCAGCAGTGAAGAACTAGCGGAAGAGACCCAGTACTTC. Encoded protein: CASSEELAEETQYF. The gene calls are TRBV2 and TRBJ2-5; 8 bases map to TRBD2. The CDR3 consists of 14 residues. J was trimmed by 3 bases and V by 1 base; bases with no gene match: 1. The germline gives CDR1 SNHLY, CDR2 FYNNEI. The variable domain in full, with the rest retrieved from reference TRBV2 and TRBJ2-5, is EPEVTQTPSHQVTQMGQEVILRCVPISNHLYFYWYRQILGQKVEFLVSFYNNEISEKSEIFDDQFSVERPDGSNFTLKIRSTKLEDSAMYFCASSEELAEETQYFGPGTRLLVL.

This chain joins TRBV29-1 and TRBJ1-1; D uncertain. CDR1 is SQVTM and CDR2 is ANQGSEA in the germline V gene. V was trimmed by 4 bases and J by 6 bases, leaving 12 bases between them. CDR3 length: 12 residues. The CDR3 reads CSVVQSPAEAFF. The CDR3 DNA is TGCAGCGTTGTGCAGAGCCCCGCTGAAGCTTTCTTT.

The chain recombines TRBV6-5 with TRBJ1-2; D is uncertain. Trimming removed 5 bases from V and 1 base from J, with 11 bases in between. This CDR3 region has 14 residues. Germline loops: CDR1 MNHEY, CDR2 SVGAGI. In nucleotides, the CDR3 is TGTGCCAGCAGTCCCGGACCGCTTAACTATGGCTACACCTTC. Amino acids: CASSPGPLNYGYTF.

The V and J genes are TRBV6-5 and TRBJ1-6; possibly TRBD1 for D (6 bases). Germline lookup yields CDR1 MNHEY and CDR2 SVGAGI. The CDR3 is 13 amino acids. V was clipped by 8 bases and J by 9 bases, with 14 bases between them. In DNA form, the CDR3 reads TGTGCCAGCTCCCGGGACAACCGTTCACCCCTCCACTTT. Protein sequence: CASSRDNRSPLHF.

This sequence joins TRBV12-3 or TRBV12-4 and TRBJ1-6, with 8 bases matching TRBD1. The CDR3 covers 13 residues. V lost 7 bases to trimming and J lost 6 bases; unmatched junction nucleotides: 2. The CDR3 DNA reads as TGTGCCAGCAAGGGACAGGCTAATTCACCCCTCCACTTT. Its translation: CASKGQANSPLHF.

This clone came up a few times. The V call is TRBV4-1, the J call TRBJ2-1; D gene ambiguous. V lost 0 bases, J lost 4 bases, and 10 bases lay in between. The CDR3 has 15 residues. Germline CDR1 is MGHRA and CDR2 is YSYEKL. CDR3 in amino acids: CASSQDRGPYNEQFF. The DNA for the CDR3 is TGCGCCAGCAGCCAAGATCGAGGCCCTTACAATGAGCAGTTCTTC.